This is a list of T cell receptor beta chains from one sample in a study of OX40 agonist ivuxolimab in advanced cancers. Data came from immunoSEQ multiplex PCR; TCRdb stores just in-frame clones and leaves some out. The sample has 45,000 to 55,000 clones, under 90% seen once; the top ten hold almost 6.5%. Material: CD4+ or CD8+ T cells sorted from blood, obtained in a trial of the OX40 agonist ivuxolimab. Receptors were obtained from an adult with an advanced solid tumor such as melanoma, head and neck, liver or kidney cancer. The CDR3 runs from the conserved cysteine through the conserved F or W. Fields, in order: D gene, clone size, CDR3 length, V gene, J gene, CDR3 protein, CDR3 DNA. D genes are given only for firm matches. The size of a clone is reported for some rows only, either as once, few or many, or as a class for expanded clones.

D: NA
size: NA
length: 14
V: TRBV28
J: TRBJ2-2
CDR3: CASIGLMNTGELFF
DNA: TGTGCCAGCATAGGACTCATGAACACCGGGGAGCTGTTTTTT

D: NA
size: NA
length: 13
V: TRBV27
J: TRBJ1-1
CDR3: CASSFLENTEAFF
DNA: TGTGCCAGCAGTTTTCTGGAGAACACTGAAGCTTTCTTT

D: TRBD1
size: NA
length: 15
V: TRBV2
J: TRBJ1-2
CDR3: CASSENRGYLYGYTF
DNA: TGTGCCAGCAGTGAAAACAGGGGGTACCTCTATGGCTACACCTTC

D: TRBD1
size: NA
length: 15
V: TRBV4-3
J: TRBJ2-4
CDR3: CASSRGTGAKNIQYF
DNA: TGCGCCAGCAGCAGAGGGACAGGGGCGAAAAACATTCAGTACTTC

D: TRBD1
size: NA
length: 16
V: TRBV2
J: TRBJ1-2
CDR3: CASSPYQTGLGYGYTF
DNA: TGTGCCAGCAGTCCTTACCAGACAGGGCTTGGCTATGGCTACACCTTC

D: NA
size: NA
length: 15
V: TRBV7-9
J: TRBJ2-5
CDR3: CASSARDMYQETQYF
DNA: TGTGCCAGCAGCGCCCGGGACATGTACCAAGAGACCCAGTACTTC

D: NA
size: NA
length: 13
V: TRBV2
J: TRBJ2-4
CDR3: CASMLRGGNIQYF
DNA: TGTGCCAGCATGTTAAGGGGCGGAAACATTCAGTACTTC

D: NA
size: few
length: 13
V: TRBV10-3
J: TRBJ2-3
CDR3: CAIRPAGTDTQYF
DNA: TGTGCCATCAGGCCAGCTGGCACAGATACGCAGTATTTT

D: NA
size: NA
length: 14
V: TRBV19
J: TRBJ1-6
CDR3: CASSIRDGFPPLHF
DNA: TGTGCCAGTAGTATCAGAGACGGCTTTCCACCCCTCCACTTT

D: NA
size: few
length: 13
V: TRBV28
J: TRBJ2-1
CDR3: CASSLRVHNEQFF
DNA: TGTGCCAGCAGTTTGCGGGTACACAATGAGCAGTTCTTC

D: TRBD1
size: NA
length: 16
V: TRBV9
J: TRBJ1-3
CDR3: CASSVDLETGGTTIYF
DNA: TGTGCCAGCAGCGTAGACCTTGAGACAGGGGGTACCACCATATATTTT

D: NA
size: NA
length: 16
V: TRBV9
J: TRBJ1-6
CDR3: CASSVDGQTYNSPLHF
DNA: TGTGCCAGCAGCGTAGATGGACAAACCTATAATTCACCCCTCCACTTT

D: NA
size: NA
length: 15
V: TRBV6-6
J: TRBJ1-1
CDR3: CASSFQQGKATEAFF
DNA: TGTGCCAGCAGTTTCCAACAGGGTAAGGCCACTGAAGCTTTCTTT

D: TRBD1
size: once
length: 19
V: TRBV13
J: TRBJ2-6
CDR3: CASSAGQGQVVFGANVLTF
DNA: TGTGCCAGCAGCGCAGGACAGGGGCAGGTCGTGTTTGGGGCCAACGTCCTGACTTTC

D: NA
size: NA
length: 15
V: TRBV7-6
J: TRBJ2-3
CDR3: CASSGQAGGTDTQYF
DNA: TGTGCCAGCAGCGGACAGGCGGGGGGCACAGATACGCAGTATTTT

D: TRBD1
size: NA
length: 18
V: TRBV7-6
J: TRBJ2-1
CDR3: CASSLEATGQDSYNEQFF
DNA: TGTGCCAGCAGCTTAGAAGCAACAGGACAGGACTCCTACAATGAGCAGTTCTTC

D: NA
size: once
length: 15
V: TRBV2
J: TRBJ1-2
CDR3: CASSEAGGLGYGYTF
DNA: TGTGCCAGCAGTGAAGCGGGGGGGCTCGGCTATGGCTACACCTTC

D: NA
size: NA
length: 15
V: TRBV5-4
J: TRBJ2-3
CDR3: CASSLGLHPTDTQYF
DNA: TGTGCCAGCAGCTTAGGACTCCACCCCACAGATACGCAGTATTTT

D: NA
size: NA
length: 14
V: TRBV27
J: TRBJ2-7
CDR3: CASSAIGGGDEQYF
DNA: TGTGCCAGCAGTGCGATAGGAGGGGGGGACGAGCAGTACTTC

D: NA
size: NA
length: 13
V: TRBV27
J: TRBJ1-2
CDR3: CASSLEGGYGYTF
DNA: TGTGCCAGCAGTTTAGAGGGCGGCTATGGCTACACCTTC

D: NA
size: NA
length: 15
V: TRBV19
J: TRBJ2-3
CDR3: CASSMKAPKADTQYF
DNA: TGTGCCAGTAGTATGAAAGCACCCAAGGCAGATACGCAGTATTTT

D: NA
size: NA
length: 15
V: TRBV7-7
J: TRBJ2-6
CDR3: CASSPSGEGANVLTF
DNA: TGTGCCAGCAGCCCGTCGGGTGAAGGGGCCAACGTCCTGACTTTC

D: NA
size: NA
length: 14
V: TRBV18
J: TRBJ2-7
CDR3: CASSPGGMAYEQYF
DNA: TGTGCCAGCTCACCCGGGGGAATGGCCTACGAGCAGTACTTC

D: NA
size: NA
length: 14
V: TRBV11-2
J: TRBJ1-1
CDR3: CASSRSPGDTEAFF
DNA: TGTGCCAGCAGCCGTTCCCCTGGGGACACTGAAGCTTTCTTT

D: TRBD2
size: NA
length: 16
V: TRBV19
J: TRBJ2-4
CDR3: CASSIDEIAGENIQYF
DNA: TGTGCCAGTAGTATAGACGAGATAGCGGGAGAAAACATTCAGTACTTC

D: TRBD2
size: NA
length: 14
V: TRBV4-1
J: TRBJ2-7
CDR3: CASSQALAGDEQYF
DNA: TGCGCCAGCAGCCAAGCCCTAGCGGGAGACGAGCAGTACTTC

D: NA
size: once
length: 16
V: TRBV7-2
J: TRBJ1-6
CDR3: CASSLAAGSLRAPLHF
DNA: TGTGCCAGCAGCTTAGCGGCAGGGTCGCTTAGGGCACCCCTCCACTTT

D: NA
size: NA
length: 17
V: TRBV2
J: TRBJ2-6
CDR3: CASSVSTRDSGANVLTF
DNA: TGTGCCAGCAGTGTCTCTACTAGGGACTCTGGGGCCAACGTCCTGACTTTC

D: TRBD2
size: NA
length: 16
V: TRBV10-1
J: TRBJ2-3
CDR3: CARRTSGRASPDTQYF
DNA: TGCGCCAGACGAACTAGCGGGAGGGCCTCGCCAGATACGCAGTATTTT

D: TRBD2
size: NA
length: 16
V: TRBV30
J: TRBJ2-7
CDR3: CAWDPGTSAGNYEQYF
DNA: TGTGCCTGGGATCCCGGGACTAGCGCGGGGAATTACGAGCAGTACTTC

D: NA
size: NA
length: 14
V: TRBV7-9
J: TRBJ2-7
CDR3: CASSLEGGHYEQYF
DNA: TGTGCCAGCAGCTTAGAAGGGGGACACTACGAGCAGTACTTC

D: NA
size: NA
length: 15
V: TRBV11-2
J: TRBJ2-1
CDR3: CASSSGTSRYNEQFF
DNA: TGTGCCAGCAGTTCTGGCACTAGCAGGTACAATGAGCAGTTCTTC

D: NA
size: NA
length: 15
V: TRBV6-5
J: TRBJ1-1
CDR3: CASSFLTVTRPEAFF
DNA: TGTGCCAGCAGTTTTTTGACAGTAACGAGGCCTGAAGCTTTCTTT

D: NA
size: few
length: 15
V: TRBV9
J: TRBJ1-1
CDR3: CASSVGGLMNTEAFF
DNA: TGTGCCAGCAGCGTCGGGGGCTTAATGAACACTGAAGCTTTCTTT

D: TRBD1
size: once
length: 14
V: TRBV7-6
J: TRBJ1-2
CDR3: CASSPWGRGSGYTF
DNA: TGTGCCAGCAGCCCATGGGGCAGGGGGTCTGGCTACACCTTC

D: TRBD2
size: NA
length: 14
V: TRBV29-1
J: TRBJ2-2
CDR3: CSAGRPERLGELFF
DNA: TGCAGCGCCGGGAGGCCAGAACGACTCGGGGAGCTGTTTTTT

D: NA
size: NA
length: 14
V: TRBV7-2
J: TRBJ2-1
CDR3: CASGLWPGDNEQFF
DNA: TGTGCCAGCGGGTTATGGCCAGGGGACAATGAGCAGTTCTTC

D: NA
size: NA
length: 16
V: TRBV5-4
J: TRBJ2-6
CDR3: CASSQWDNSGANVLTF
DNA: TGTGCCAGCAGCCAGTGGGACAACTCTGGGGCCAACGTCCTGACTTTC

D: NA
size: NA
length: 18
V: TRBV29-1
J: TRBJ2-5
CDR3: CSVEGFFREPLYQETQYF
DNA: TGCAGCGTTGAGGGTTTTTTCCGTGAGCCTCTGTACCAAGAGACCCAGTACTTC

D: NA
size: NA
length: 15
V: TRBV19
J: TRBJ1-1
CDR3: CASSIGAGDYTEAFF
DNA: TGTGCCAGTAGTATAGGTGCGGGGGATTACACTGAAGCTTTCTTT

D: TRBD1
size: NA
length: 13
V: TRBV7-9
J: TRBJ2-5
CDR3: CASSTTGGETQYF
DNA: TGTGCCAGCAGCACGACAGGGGGAGAGACCCAGTACTTC

D: NA
size: NA
length: 13
V: TRBV6-1
J: TRBJ1-2
CDR3: CASGTGVNYGYTF
DNA: TGTGCCAGCGGAACCGGGGTCAACTATGGCTACACCTTC

D: NA
size: NA
length: 15
V: TRBV4-3
J: TRBJ1-2
CDR3: CASSQNPGPRDGYTF
DNA: TGCGCCAGCAGCCAAAACCCCGGGCCGCGGGATGGCTACACCTTC

D: NA
size: NA
length: 15
V: TRBV2
J: TRBJ1-1
CDR3: CASSEGRVLNTEAFF
DNA: TGTGCCAGCAGTGAAGGCAGGGTCTTGAACACTGAAGCTTTCTTT

D: NA
size: NA
length: 14
V: TRBV6-5
J: TRBJ1-1
CDR3: CASSYSAGGTEAFF
DNA: TGTGCCAGCAGTTACTCCGCGGGAGGTACTGAAGCTTTCTTT

D: NA
size: NA
length: 14
V: TRBV9
J: TRBJ2-1
CDR3: CASSVEGAYNEQFF
DNA: TGTGCCAGCAGCGTAGAGGGAGCTTACAATGAGCAGTTCTTC

D: NA
size: NA
length: 15
V: TRBV4-1
J: TRBJ1-5
CDR3: CASSHAGTLNQPQHF
DNA: TGCGCCAGCAGCCACGCCGGGACACTGAATCAGCCCCAGCATTTT

D: NA
size: NA
length: 15
V: TRBV19
J: TRBJ2-1
CDR3: CASSIMWGAYNEQFF
DNA: TGTGCCAGTAGTATAATGTGGGGAGCTTACAATGAGCAGTTCTTC

D: NA
size: NA
length: 14
V: TRBV30
J: TRBJ2-3
CDR3: CAWSVGAGTDTQYF
DNA: TGTGCCTGGAGTGTAGGGGCAGGCACAGATACGCAGTATTTT

D: TRBD1
size: few
length: 17
V: TRBV2
J: TRBJ2-5
CDR3: CASTFGQGTVYQETQYF
DNA: TGTGCCAGCACATTCGGACAGGGGACCGTCTACCAAGAGACCCAGTACTTC

D: NA
size: NA
length: 15
V: TRBV27
J: TRBJ1-1
CDR3: CASSLSGGGNTEAFF
DNA: TGTGCCAGCAGTTTATCAGGGGGGGGGAACACTGAAGCTTTCTTT

D: TRBD2
size: NA
length: 16
V: TRBV2
J: TRBJ2-5
CDR3: CASSEASGGVQETQYF
DNA: TGTGCCAGCAGTGAGGCTAGCGGGGGAGTTCAAGAGACCCAGTACTTC

D: TRBD1
size: NA
length: 14
V: TRBV7-9
J: TRBJ1-4
CDR3: CASSLGQGNEKLFF
DNA: TGTGCCAGCAGCTTAGGACAGGGAAATGAAAAACTGTTTTTT

D: TRBD1
size: NA
length: 15
V: TRBV4-1
J: TRBJ1-2
CDR3: CASSQTETGNYGYTF
DNA: TGCGCCAGCAGCCAAACCGAGACAGGGAACTATGGCTACACCTTC

D: NA
size: NA
length: 14
V: TRBV27
J: TRBJ2-1
CDR3: CASSLYGTYNEQFF
DNA: TGTGCCAGCAGTTTATATGGGACCTACAATGAGCAGTTCTTC

D: NA
size: NA
length: 13
V: TRBV6-6
J: TRBJ1-1
CDR3: CASSYKGDTEAFF
DNA: TGTGCCAGCAGTTATAAAGGGGACACTGAAGCTTTCTTT

D: TRBD1
size: NA
length: 15
V: TRBV7-9
J: TRBJ2-1
CDR3: CASSFGTGVLNEQFF
DNA: TGTGCCAGCAGCTTCGGGACAGGGGTCTTAAATGAGCAGTTCTTC

D: NA
size: NA
length: 13
V: TRBV13
J: TRBJ2-3
CDR3: CASSPPWPDTQYF
DNA: TGTGCCAGCAGCCCCCCCTGGCCAGATACGCAGTATTTT

D: NA
size: NA
length: 12
V: TRBV7-8
J: TRBJ2-7
CDR3: CASSLVMGEQYF
DNA: TGTGCCAGCAGCTTAGTAATGGGAGAGCAGTACTTC